The 15 T cell receptor beta chains below were found in one sample sequenced in a study of blood T cell repertoires in COVID-19. Profiling relied on immunoSEQ multiplex PCR, and the TCRdb table lists in-frame clones only, not all of them. The table lists about 320,000 clones, approximately 90% of them singletons. Sequencing input: PBMCs or T cells enriched from blood (not recorded which). The source of these receptors is a woman in her late teens or twenties who had recovered from COVID-19.

The chain couples TRBV18 to TRBJ1-1; D possibly corresponds to TRBD1 (5 bases). The V end lost 8 bases, the J end lost 1 base, and 11 bases lay between the germline ends. Per the germline V gene, CDR1 is KGHSH and CDR2 is LQKENI. The CDR3 length is 13 residues. The CDR3 loop reads CASGRERNTEAFF. The CDR3, as DNA: TGTGCCAGCGGCAGGGAACGGAACACTGAAGCTTTCTTT.

This chain links TRBV28 with TRBJ1-6; D might be TRBD1 (5 bases). V lost 3 bases and J 8 bases, leaving 8 bases between the germline ends. CDR3 size: 13 residues. Germline CDR1 is MDHEN and CDR2 is SYDVKM. The CDR3 protein is CASSLSGDSPLHF. CDR3 DNA sequence: TGTGCCAGCAGTTTGTCGGGGGATTCACCCCTCCACTTT.

In this sample, this clone turned up a few times. The chain recombines TRBV4-1 with TRBJ1-2, with 9 bases aligning to TRBD1. There are 15 residues in the CDR3. J gave up 8 bases and V 3 bases, and 10 bases lay outside the gene matches. The germline gives CDR1 MGHRA, CDR2 YSYEKL. CDR3 sequence: CASSHPGQGMGGYTF. The CDR3 DNA is TGCGCCAGCAGCCATCCGGGACAGGGAATGGGGGGCTACACCTTC.

The rearrangement joins TRBV5-5 to TRBJ1-5; 8 nucleotides match TRBD1. CDR3 length: 15 amino acids. CDR1 and CDR2 (germline): SGHKS, YYEKEE (reference sequence). V trimming: 1 base; J trimming: 2 bases; junction bases outside the gene matches: 2. The CDR3 sequence is CASSLMGQGNQPQHF. CDR3 DNA: TGTGCCAGCAGCTTGATGGGACAGGGCAATCAGCCCCAGCATTTT.

In regard to this clone: The DNA is omitted, as the CDR3 cannot be located on it reliably, and the CDR3 follows TCRdb's listing. The V call is TRBV6-5, the J call TRBJ1-3. The CDR3 region is 14 residues in length, termini included. In germline, CDR1 is MNHEY, CDR2 SVGAGI. This CDR3 is CASSTSSSGNTIYF.

The chain employs TRBV9 and TRBJ2-5; 14 nucleotides align to TRBD2. This CDR3 is built from 16 residues. Trimming at V came to 3 bases and at J to 4 bases, leaving 5 bases not matched to a gene. Germline assignment: CDR1 SGDLS and CDR2 YYNGEE. The CDR3 sequence is CASSARLAGGRETQYF. CDR3 DNA sequence: TGTGCCAGCAGCGCACGACTAGCGGGGGGGCGAGAGACCCAGTACTTC.

The rearrangement uses TRBV30 and TRBJ2-6, with TRBD1 as a possible D gene (5 bases). The CDR3 is made up of 16 amino acids. Trimming cost V 2 bases and J 0 bases, with 11 bases left between them. CDR1 and CDR2 (germline): GTSNPN, SVGIG (reference sequence). The CDR3 region has the DNA TGTGCCTGGAGTCAGGGCCTGGTCTCTGGGGCCAACGTCCTGACTTTC. Translating gives CAWSQGLVSGANVLTF.

This clone was observed a single time. J is TRBJ2-1 and V is TRBV4-1; 13 bases match TRBD2. The CDR3 runs to 15 residues. Germline loops: CDR1 MGHRA, CDR2 YSYEKL. J lost 4 bases, V lost 7 bases, and 4 bases had no gene match. DNA for the CDR3: TGCGCCAGCACCCTACTAGCGGGAGGGTACAATGAGCAGTTCTTC. As protein: CASTLLAGGYNEQFF.

The gene calls are TRBV2 and TRBJ2-2; D gene uncertain. Germline assignment: CDR1 SNHLY and CDR2 FYNNEI. Trimming removed 1 base at V and 3 bases at J, with 6 bases between. This CDR3 contains 14 residues. The CDR3 DNA reads as TGTGCCAGCAGTGAAGTAACGGACACCGGGGAGCTGTTTTTT. Protein product: CASSEVTDTGELFF.

The chain couples TRBV2 to TRBJ1-1; D is ambiguous. The CDR3 has 12 amino acids. The germline V and J ends were trimmed by 3 bases and 3 bases, with 5 bases remaining between them. In germline, CDR1 is SNHLY, CDR2 FYNNEI. The CDR3: CASSDVYTEAFF. DNA of the CDR3: TGTGCCAGCAGTGACGTGTACACTGAAGCTTTCTTT.

The V call is TRBV2, the J call TRBJ2-3; the D gene is possibly TRBD2 (6 bases). Per the germline V gene, CDR1 is SNHLY and CDR2 is FYNNEI. Trimming left V 2 bases short and J 3 bases short, with 12 bases between. The CDR3 length is 15 residues. DNA for the CDR3: TGTGCCAGCAGTGAACGCGACGGGAGAACAGATACGCAGTATTTT. It specifies CASSERDGRTDTQYF.

The chain carries TRBV9 and TRBJ1-1; 7 bases are shared with TRBD1. CDR1 is SGDLS, CDR2 YYNGEE, per germline. The length of the CDR3 is 14 residues. Losses at the gene ends were 4 bases for V and 5 bases for J; bases not matched to a gene: 8. Here the CDR3 DNA reads TGTGCCAGCAGCCCCAGGGGGGATGGAACTGAAGCTTTCTTT. Translating gives CASSPRGDGTEAFF.

The gene calls are TRBV19 and TRBJ1-2; 9 positions match TRBD1. Germline V gene lookup returns CDR1 LNHDA and CDR2 SQIVND (reference sequence). V lost 4 bases to trimming and J lost 4 bases; unmatched junction nucleotides: 10. The CDR3 totals 16 residues. In nucleotides, the CDR3 is TGTGCCAGTAGTACGTCCGGGACAGGGTCCGGCTATGGCTACACCTTC. This encodes CASSTSGTGSGYGYTF.

The chain joins TRBV3-1 (or the pseudogene TRBV3-2) to TRBJ2-7, with 10 bases that match TRBD2. With V trimmed by 3 bases and J by 7 bases, 12 bases remained unmatched. The CDR3 has 16 residues. The V gene's germline CDR1 is LGHDT and CDR2 YNNKEL (reference sequence). The CDR3 nucleotides read TGTGCCAGCAGCCACCTAAGCGGGGGGGGAAAGAGAGAGCAGTACTTC. Its protein is CASSHLSGGGKREQYF.

The genes are TRBV25-1 and TRBJ2-7, with a tentative D call TRBD1 (5 bases). The CDR3 is made up of 11 amino acids. In germline, CDR1 is MGHDK, CDR2 SYGVNS. V was cut by 5 bases and J by 5 bases, with 7 bases left in between. CDR3 DNA: TGTGCCAGCAGTCAAGGGGACGAGCAGTACTTC. Translation: CASSQGDEQYF.